This TCR beta chain was sequenced for a study of T cells after yellow fever vaccination. The overall study: Researchers used SMART-Seq v4 Ultra Low Input to prepare fractions that had low cell numbers.

Points from the study as a whole: The study noted that FACS-sorted repertoires could contain abundant clonotypes contaminating from the bulk population.

Germline V CDR1 and CDR2: SQVTM, ANQGSEA. V was shortened by 3 bases and J by 1 base, with 9 bases between the two germline ends. The length of the CDR3 is 13 residues. A single record per CDR3 protein comes from TCRdb applying MiXCR to the 5' RACE reads. The repertoire holds approximately 240,000 distinct CDR3 sequences, approximately 3.6% seen once, with about 19% in the top ten. This clonotype has at least ten counts. The antigen is not known. This rearrangement joins TRBV29-1 to TRBJ1-1; the D gene is possibly TRBD1 (5 bases). Sequenced material: PBMCs, taken 15 days after the yellow fever booster vaccination. The TCR comes from a man between 18 and 29 years old who received the YFV17D yellow fever vaccine. The CDR3: CSVEVGENTEAFF. The CDR3 DNA follows: TGCAGCGTTGAGGTGGGGGAGAACACTGAAGCTTTCTTT.